A few counts support the clone carrying this T cell receptor (beta chain). The antigen is unknown. This may come from a read error, since a much larger clone is one base off. This record belongs to a study of regulatory T cells in long-lasting Graves disease. With iRepertoire HTBI primers and Arm-PCR of CDR3 regions, TCR beta libraries were built. TCRdb reprocessed the multiplex PCR reads via MiXCR and lists one record per CDR3 protein. The top ten hold roughly 9.7% of the sample, which has about 540,000 distinct CDR3 sequences, about 13% seen once. Study results and caveats: Repertoires from persistent disease leaned toward TRBV28, TRBJ1-2 and TRBJ2-5. Blood alone, not thyroid tissue, was studied.

The CDR3 extends over 15 amino acids. Sample time point: newly diagnosed GD, antithyroid drugs for less than 3 months. From RNA extracted from PBMCs, the TCR library was made. These data were likewise used in another study, on T cells in Graves' hyperthyroidism and ophthalmopathy. That work contributes: Uncontrolled infection, other autoimmune disease, pregnancy or lactation led to exclusion. Using the HTBI primer set, a first-round RT-PCR was run on the TCR CDR3.

The TCR comes from a man aged 25 to 40 with Graves disease. The chain carries TRBV12-3 or TRBV12-4 and TRBJ2-1; D possibly corresponds to TRBD2 (6 bases). Sequencing was performed on peripheral blood mononuclear cells (PBMCs), taken at new diagnosis, from a patient treated with antithyroid drugs. The CDR3 loop is CASSPTSNSYDEQFF. The CDR3 DNA follows: TGTGCCAGCAGTCCTACTAGCAACTCCTACGATGAGCAGTTCTTC.